These 17 T cell receptor beta chains were all obtained from the same sample, sequenced in a study of post-analysis software for immune sequencing data. Study-wide results and caveats: Comparison of patients with controls showed five TRBV segments more frequent in patients, TRBV5-6, TRBV5-1 and TRBV20-1 among them.

Antigens for these TCRs are unknown. Unique molecular identifiers featured in each of the TCR beta cDNA libraries. One entry per CDR3 protein, called by TCRdb with MiXCR from the PCR reads. The sample consists of 700,000 to 900,000 distinct CDR3 sequences, 40% to 55% of them appearing once. Material for sequencing was blood. The receptors shown here come from a girl under 18 with multiple sclerosis.

The chain has TRBV11-3 and TRBJ2-3, with 13 bases lining up with TRBD2. J was trimmed by 6 bases and V by 3 bases; bases with no gene match: 3. Germline CDR1 SGHNT, CDR2 YENEEA. This CDR3 comprises 15 residues. The CDR3 DNA reads as TGTGCCAGCAGCTTCCAACTAGCGGGAGGGGATACGCAGTATTTT. As protein: CASSFQLAGGDTQYF.

The chain carries TRBV5-1 and TRBJ2-1; 11 bases are shared with TRBD1. The CDR3 is made up of 15 amino acids. CDR1 SGHRS and CDR2 YFSETQ come from the germline V gene. The ends lost 4 bases at V and 8 bases at J; junction bases unmatched: 8. Written as DNA, the CDR3 is TGCGCCAGCAGCCCTGGACAGGGGGCCTTTCATGAGCAGTTCTTC. This encodes CASSPGQGAFHEQFF.

This clonotype appeared a few times. The gene calls are TRBV5-1 and TRBJ2-7; 12 positions match TRBD1. Trimming took 4 bases from V and 3 from J; bases not matched to a gene: 5. The CDR3 spans 15 residues. Germline V gene lookup returns CDR1 SGHRS and CDR2 YFSETQ. The CDR3 bases are TGCGCCAGCAGCCAGGGACAGGGGGCGAACTACGAGCAGTACTTC. Amino acid sequence: CASSQGQGANYEQYF.

This chain links TRBV20-1 with TRBJ2-1, with D uncertain. This CDR3 region has 12 residues. V was pared by 6 bases and J by 4 bases, with 10 bases between. CDR1 and CDR2 (germline): DFQATT, SNEGSKA (reference sequence). This chain's CDR3 is CSAEDVYNEQFF. The CDR3 DNA sequence: TGCAGTGCAGAGGACGTGTACAATGAGCAGTTCTTC.

This clonotype was seen ten or more times. The V gene is TRBV12-3 or TRBV12-4, the J gene TRBJ2-5; D could derive from TRBD1 or TRBD2 (6 bases each). The V end lost 6 bases, the J end lost 5 bases, and 19 bases lay between the germline ends. This CDR3 has 15 residues. DNA for the CDR3: TGTGCCAGCAGCCGACGCCCACGGGGGCTGGAGACCCAGTACTTC. This translates into CASSRRPRGLETQYF.

V usage is TRBV27 and J usage is TRBJ2-1; D might be TRBD1 or TRBD2, each matching 5 bases. Trimming cost V 3 bases and J 4 bases, with 13 bases left between them. CDR3 length: 15 amino acids. Germline loops: CDR1 MNHEY, CDR2 SMNVEV (reference sequence). CDR3 in DNA: TGTGCCAGCAGTTTTATGGGGGTTCGATACAATGAGCAGTTCTTC. Protein sequence: CASSFMGVRYNEQFF.

The gene calls are TRBV7-2 and TRBJ2-5; no firm D call. The tail of the sequence fits TRBJ2-7 better, so the J call may be wrong. Germline CDR1 and CDR2: SGHTA and FQGNSA. This CDR3 region has 15 residues. In DNA form, the CDR3 reads TGTGCCAGCAGCTTAGCGTTGGGCAGGCCCTACGAGCAGTACTTC. Its translation is CASSLALGRPYEQYF.

This clonotype appeared a few times. The genes are TRBV30 and TRBJ2-5, with unresolved D. Deletions cut 0 bases from V and 0 bases from J, with 8 bases between. The length of the CDR3 is 14 residues. From germline, CDR1 is GTSNPN and CDR2 SVGIG (reference sequence). As DNA, the CDR3 is TGTGCCTGGAGTGTCAAGGGATACCAAGAGACCCAGTACTTC. This sequence encodes CAWSVKGYQETQYF. Full variable domain (missing parts from reference TRBV30 and TRBJ2-5): SQTIHQWPATLVQPVGSPLSLECTVEGTSNPNLYWYRQAAGRGLQLLFYSVGIGQISSEVPQNLSASRPQDRQFILSSKKLLLSDSGFYLCAWSVKGYQETQYFGPGTRLLVL.

This clonotype has just a few counts. J is TRBJ2-5 and V is TRBV9, with D possibly TRBD1 on 5 matching bases. Germline-derived CDR1 and CDR2 are SGDLS and YYNGEE. The CDR3 consists of 13 residues. The germline V and J ends were trimmed by 1 base and 11 bases, with 15 bases remaining between them. This CDR3 reads CASSVNEASGQYF. CDR3 sequence (DNA): TGTGCCAGCAGCGTAAATGAGGCGTCAGGGCAGTACTTC.

V is TRBV24-1 and J is TRBJ2-1, with 8 bases aligning to TRBD2. CDR1 and CDR2 from the germline V gene are KGHDR and SFDVKD. The CDR3 loop spans 15 amino acids. Trimming removed 5 bases from V and 5 bases from J; junction bases left unmatched: 7. CDR3 amino acids: CATSGPRGGDNEQFF. As DNA, the CDR3 is TGTGCCACCAGTGGCCCTCGGGGGGGCGACAATGAGCAGTTCTTC.

The chain has TRBV10-1 and TRBJ2-3; 14 bases agree with TRBD2. CDR1 WNHNN and CDR2 SYGVQD come from the germline V gene (reference sequence). Trimming took 10 bases from V and 4 from J; bases not matched to a gene: 10. This CDR3 is 16 amino acids long. The CDR3 protein is CATIPGLAGASDTQYF. The DNA for the CDR3 is TGCGCCACCATCCCGGGACTAGCGGGAGCTTCAGATACGCAGTATTTT.

Only one count was recorded for this clonotype. The rearrangement joins TRBV30 to TRBJ2-7, with D perhaps TRBD1 (6 bases). Looked up from germline, CDR1 is GTSNPN and CDR2 is SVGIG (reference sequence). V shed 3 bases and J shed 1 base, with 16 bases lying between them. This CDR3 region has 15 residues. CDR3 in DNA: TGTGCCTGGAGCTCTGACAGGCACCGGTCCTACGAGCAGTACTTC. This translates into CAWSSDRHRSYEQYF.

V gene TRBV7-9 combines with J gene TRBJ2-5, with D perhaps matching TRBD1 (6 bases). The V end lost 5 bases, the J end lost 0 bases, and 13 bases lay between the germline ends. This CDR3 is 15 amino acids long. CDR1 is SEHNR, CDR2 FQNEAQ, per germline (reference sequence). CDR3 region: CASSAGDQYQETQYF. The CDR3 DNA is TGTGCCAGCAGCGCAGGGGACCAGTACCAAGAGACCCAGTACTTC.

This clonotype was detected only a few times. This chain connects TRBV11-1 to TRBJ2-2; D might be TRBD2 (5 bases). CDR1 and CDR2 (germline): SGHAT, FQDESV (reference sequence). The CDR3 has 17 residues. V was shortened by 5 bases and J by 1 base, with 17 bases between the two germline ends. The CDR3 protein is CASSPPSGGENTGELFF. CDR3 DNA sequence: TGTGCCAGCAGCCCCCCCAGCGGCGGAGAGAACACCGGGGAGCTGTTTTTT.

This clonotype has a handful of counts. The chain is built from TRBV9 and TRBJ2-2; a possible D gene is TRBD2 (5 bases). V was cut by 1 base and J by 1 base, with 8 bases left in between. CDR1 is SGDLS, CDR2 YYNGEE, per germline. The CDR3 has 15 residues. Written as DNA, the CDR3 is TGTGCCAGCAGCGTATTGGCGGGGAACACCGGGGAGCTGTTTTTT. Protein: CASSVLAGNTGELFF.

The chain couples TRBV20-1 to TRBJ2-5; D gene unclear. CDR1 is DFQATT and CDR2 is SNEGSKA in the germline V gene (reference sequence). V lost 3 bases and J lost 5, with 13 bases in between. This CDR3 spans 13 amino acids. The CDR3 spells CSARKLTAETQYF. For the CDR3, the DNA is TGCAGTGCTAGGAAGCTGACTGCGGAGACCCAGTACTTC.

This clonotype was picked up a small number of times. This chain joins TRBV5-6 and TRBJ2-5, with D hard to call. The J call may not be correct, given that the DNA end is closer to TRBJ2-7. CDR1 and CDR2 (germline): SGHDT, YYEEEE. This CDR3 is 13 amino acids long. CDR3 nucleotides: TGTGCCAGCAGCTTGGGAACGTATGGCGAGCAGTACTTC. Translated: CASSLGTYGEQYF.